The 4 T cell receptor beta chains below were found in one sample sequenced in a study of cytomegalovirus exposure and HLA in healthy donors. The PCR was carried out with 60 Vbeta primers and 13 Jbeta primers. Method: immunoSEQ multiplex PCR; TCRdb's copy keeps in-frame clones and lacks some. The sample lists roughly 140,000 clones, 79% occurring once. Sequencing was performed on PBMCs. The origin of the receptors is a man aged 45-60 years in good health and CMV-seropositive.

J is TRBJ2-2 and V is TRBV5-1; TRBD1 matches 7 bases. CDR1 and CDR2 from the germline V gene are SGHRS and YFSETQ. The CDR3 has 16 amino acids. Trimming removed 0 bases from V and 1 base from J; junction bases left unmatched: 3. The CDR3 nucleotides read TGCGCCAGCAGCTTGGGGGGACAGCGGAACACCGGGGAGCTGTTTTTT. Translation: CASSLGGQRNTGELFF.

Details on this clone: This sample includes further DNA sequences coding for the same CDR3. V usage is TRBV11-3 and J usage is TRBJ2-3; D is ambiguous. Germline CDR1 is SGHNT and CDR2 is YENEEA. CDR3 length: 12 amino acids. V dropped 3 bases and J dropped 2 bases, with 3 bases sitting between them. CDR3 DNA sequence: TGTGCCAGCAGCTTTCACACAGATACGCAGTATTTT. It translates to CASSFHTDTQYF.

The chain couples TRBV7-9 to TRBJ1-1; TRBD1 agrees at 8 bases. In germline, CDR1 is SEHNR, CDR2 FQNEAQ (reference sequence). The V segment lost 3 bases and the J segment 5 bases; nucleotides outside the gene matches: 5. CDR3 length: 14 amino acids. CDR3 sequence: CASSLFDRGTEAFF. The CDR3 region has the DNA TGTGCCAGCAGCTTGTTCGACAGGGGAACTGAAGCTTTCTTT.

The CDR3 loop is CASSTTGDQPQHF. The CDR3, as DNA: TGTGCCAGCAGTACAACAGGGGATCAGCCCCAGCATTTT. V gene TRBV21-1 combines with J gene TRBJ1-5; the DNA was not compared with TRBD1, the D call given in the table. TRBV21-1 constitutes a pseudogene. The CDR3 has 13 amino acids.